This note documents a single T cell receptor beta chain sequence. Profiling relied on immunoSEQ multiplex PCR, and the TCRdb table lists in-frame clones only, not all of them. Of under 85,000 clones in the sample, about 94% were seen once. The record originates from a study of OX40 agonist ivuxolimab in advanced cancers. Baseline, cycle 4 day 1, and cycle 7 day 1 were the blood sampling points. The V gene end was trimmed by 5 bases and the J gene end by 2 bases; junction bases not matched to a gene: 12. CDR3 size: 16 residues. CDR1 is MNHEY, CDR2 SMNVEV, per germline (reference sequence). The source is an adult with an advanced solid tumor such as melanoma, head and neck, liver or kidney cancer. The sequenced sample was CD4+ or CD8+ T cells sorted from blood, obtained in a trial of the OX40 agonist ivuxolimab. The rearrangement links TRBV27 to TRBJ2-7, with 7 nucleotides matching TRBD1. CDR3: CASSRKSPTGAYEQYF. As DNA, the CDR3 is TGTGCCAGCAGTAGAAAAAGCCCCACAGGGGCCTACGAGCAGTACTTC.